A selection of T cell receptor beta chains follows, all from one sample in a study of beta chain features in type 1 diabetes. The method was immunoSEQ multiplex PCR; TCRdb's version includes in-frame clones alone and lacks a portion of them. The data contain 150,000 to 200,000 clones, 7% to 10% of them singletons. The sequenced material came from central memory CD4+ T cells from blood. The origin of the receptors is a woman aged 18-29 years in good health. CDR3s include the opening cysteine and the closing phenylalanine or tryptophan. The order of the fields is clone size, V gene, D gene, J gene, CDR3 protein, CDR3 DNA. A D gene is named only where the DNA matches it firmly. Rows may omit the clone size; those that give it use once, few, many or a size class.

clone_size: -
v_call: TRBV5-1
d_call: -
j_call: TRBJ2-3
cdr3_aa: CASSWSGLQIAADTQYF
cdr3_nt: TGCGCCAGCAGCTGGTCCGGGCTCCAGATAGCGGCAGATACGCAGTATTTT

clone_size: -
v_call: TRBV5-1
d_call: TRBD2
j_call: TRBJ2-5
cdr3_aa: CACSSLVGGRVSETQYF
cdr3_nt: TGCGCCTGCAGTTCCCTTGTCGGCGGGAGGGTTTCCGAGACCCAGTACTTC

clone_size: -
v_call: TRBV5-6
d_call: -
j_call: TRBJ2-6
cdr3_aa: CASSLVHSGANVLTF
cdr3_nt: TGTGCCAGCAGCTTGGTCCACTCTGGGGCCAACGTCCTGACTTTC

clone_size: many
v_call: TRBV9
d_call: TRBD1
j_call: TRBJ1-6
cdr3_aa: CASSPIDRGENSPLHF
cdr3_nt: TGTGCCAGCAGCCCTATTGACAGGGGAGAGAATTCACCCCTCCACTTT

clone_size: few
v_call: TRBV5-6
d_call: -
j_call: TRBJ1-2
cdr3_aa: CASSLDRHNYGYTF
cdr3_nt: TGTGCCAGCAGCTTGGACAGACATAACTATGGCTACACCTTC

clone_size: -
v_call: TRBV7-2
d_call: -
j_call: TRBJ1-6
cdr3_aa: CASSPTGVGNSPLHF
cdr3_nt: TGTGCCAGCAGCCCCACCGGGGTTGGTAATTCACCCCTCCACTTT

clone_size: -
v_call: TRBV9
d_call: TRBD2
j_call: TRBJ2-7
cdr3_aa: CASSSPRGGLSSEQYF
cdr3_nt: TGTGCCAGCAGCTCCCCCCGGGGGGGACTGTCAAGCGAGCAGTACTTC

clone_size: -
v_call: TRBV6-1
d_call: -
j_call: TRBJ2-1
cdr3_aa: CASRAIAGVDEQFF
cdr3_nt: TGTGCCAGCAGGGCGATTGCAGGGGTCGATGAGCAGTTCTTC

clone_size: -
v_call: TRBV10-3
d_call: -
j_call: TRBJ2-5
cdr3_aa: CAINPTGNPETQYF
cdr3_nt: TGTGCCATCAACCCGACAGGTAACCCAGAGACCCAGTACTTC

clone_size: -
v_call: TRBV5-1
d_call: -
j_call: TRBJ2-6
cdr3_aa: CASSLFVNSGANVLTF
cdr3_nt: TGCGCCAGCAGCTTGTTTGTTAACTCTGGGGCCAACGTCCTGACTTTC

clone_size: -
v_call: TRBV14
d_call: -
j_call: TRBJ1-3
cdr3_aa: CASSPRVGNTIYF
cdr3_nt: TGTGCCAGCAGCCCTCGGGTGGGAAACACCATATATTTT

clone_size: once
v_call: TRBV15
d_call: TRBD1
j_call: TRBJ1-5
cdr3_aa: CATSRGQGRNQPQHF
cdr3_nt: TGTGCCACCAGCAGAGGACAGGGACGGAATCAGCCCCAGCATTTT

clone_size: -
v_call: TRBV19
d_call: -
j_call: TRBJ1-4
cdr3_aa: CASSIRRGDNEKLFF
cdr3_nt: TGTGCCAGTAGTATACGAAGAGGAGATAATGAAAAACTGTTTTTT

clone_size: -
v_call: TRBV5-1
d_call: -
j_call: TRBJ2-7
cdr3_aa: CASSLGLLLYEQYF
cdr3_nt: TGCGCCAGCAGCTTGGGACTACTACTTTACGAGCAGTACTTC

clone_size: -
v_call: TRBV9
d_call: TRBD1
j_call: TRBJ1-1
cdr3_aa: CASTPGQRNTEAFF
cdr3_nt: TGTGCCAGCACTCCGGGACAGCGAAACACTGAAGCTTTCTTT

clone_size: -
v_call: TRBV30
d_call: -
j_call: TRBJ2-5
cdr3_aa: CAWSGNSRETQYF
cdr3_nt: TGTGCCTGGAGTGGGAACAGCCGGGAGACCCAGTACTTC

clone_size: -
v_call: TRBV29-1
d_call: -
j_call: TRBJ1-1
cdr3_aa: CSVEDTVNTEAFF
cdr3_nt: TGCAGCGTTGAAGACACAGTGAACACTGAAGCTTTCTTT

clone_size: few
v_call: TRBV27
d_call: TRBD1
j_call: TRBJ1-2
cdr3_aa: CASSFSTGTGNGYTF
cdr3_nt: TGTGCCAGCAGTTTTTCTACCGGGACAGGGAATGGCTACACCTTC

clone_size: few
v_call: TRBV4-3
d_call: TRBD1
j_call: TRBJ1-1
cdr3_aa: CASSQEGQGNTEAFF
cdr3_nt: TGCGCCAGCAGCCAAGAGGGACAGGGGAACACTGAAGCTTTCTTT

clone_size: few
v_call: TRBV7-9
d_call: -
j_call: TRBJ2-7
cdr3_aa: CASSLGAGDHEQYF
cdr3_nt: TGTGCCAGCAGCTTGGGGGCAGGGGACCACGAGCAGTACTTC

clone_size: few
v_call: TRBV18
d_call: TRBD2
j_call: TRBJ2-7
cdr3_aa: CASSPPSGKLSKQYF
cdr3_nt: TGTGCCAGCTCACCACCTAGCGGGAAACTTAGCAAGCAGTACTTC

clone_size: -
v_call: TRBV30
d_call: -
j_call: TRBJ2-7
cdr3_aa: CAWKARTGSSSYEQYF
cdr3_nt: TGTGCCTGGAAGGCGCGAACGGGGTCGAGCTCCTACGAGCAGTACTTC

clone_size: many
v_call: TRBV4-1
d_call: -
j_call: TRBJ2-1
cdr3_aa: CASSQARGVGHGEQFF
cdr3_nt: TGCGCCAGCAGCCAAGCAAGGGGCGTGGGTCACGGTGAGCAGTTCTTC

clone_size: many
v_call: TRBV11-2
d_call: -
j_call: TRBJ2-5
cdr3_aa: CASSPTASVGTQYF
cdr3_nt: TGTGCCAGCAGTCCTACCGCCAGCGTCGGGACCCAGTACTTC

clone_size: few
v_call: TRBV30
d_call: -
j_call: TRBJ2-3
cdr3_aa: CAWSPPGKADTQYF
cdr3_nt: TGTGCCTGGAGTCCCCCAGGGAAGGCGGATACGCAGTATTTT

clone_size: -
v_call: TRBV9
d_call: -
j_call: TRBJ2-5
cdr3_aa: CASSVGASDGETQYF
cdr3_nt: TGTGCCAGCAGCGTAGGAGCCAGCGACGGAGAGACCCAGTACTTC

clone_size: -
v_call: TRBV2
d_call: -
j_call: TRBJ2-1
cdr3_aa: CASGGGKGGYEQFF
cdr3_nt: TGTGCCAGCGGTGGGGGGAAAGGGGGCTATGAGCAGTTCTTC

clone_size: -
v_call: TRBV5-1
d_call: -
j_call: TRBJ2-3
cdr3_aa: CASSLGQTFSTDTQYF
cdr3_nt: TGCGCCAGCAGCCTAGGACAGACTTTTAGCACAGATACGCAGTATTTT

clone_size: -
v_call: TRBV27
d_call: TRBD2
j_call: TRBJ2-5
cdr3_aa: CASSLLTSGPKGTETQYF
cdr3_nt: TGTGCCAGCAGTCTCCTAACTAGCGGGCCCAAGGGGACAGAGACCCAGTACTTC

clone_size: -
v_call: TRBV30
d_call: -
j_call: TRBJ2-5
cdr3_aa: CAWTRTDQETQYF
cdr3_nt: TGTGCCTGGACCCGGACAGACCAAGAGACCCAGTACTTC

clone_size: -
v_call: TRBV6-1
d_call: TRBD1
j_call: TRBJ2-7
cdr3_aa: CAISSPGQVHYEQYF
cdr3_nt: TGTGCCATCAGTTCCCCGGGACAGGTGCACTACGAGCAGTACTTC

clone_size: few
v_call: TRBV12-5
d_call: -
j_call: TRBJ2-5
cdr3_aa: CASGLEISAGHF
cdr3_nt: TGTGCTAGTGGTTTGGAGATAAGTGCGGGACACTTC

clone_size: few
v_call: TRBV12-2
d_call: -
j_call: TRBJ1-6
cdr3_aa: CASRYNRDSNSPLHF
cdr3_nt: TGTGCAAGTCGCTATAACCGGGACAGTAATTCACCCCTCCACTTT

clone_size: -
v_call: TRBV4-1
d_call: -
j_call: TRBJ2-3
cdr3_aa: CASSLTQRGSQYF
cdr3_nt: TGCGCCAGCAGTCTTACCCAACGGGGTTCGCAGTATTTT

clone_size: few
v_call: TRBV4-2
d_call: TRBD2
j_call: TRBJ2-7
cdr3_aa: CASSQYTGTSENEQYF
cdr3_nt: TGTGCCAGCAGCCAATACACCGGGACTAGTGAGAACGAGCAGTACTTC

clone_size: few
v_call: TRBV5-4
d_call: TRBD1
j_call: TRBJ2-7
cdr3_aa: CASSTGGAREQYF
cdr3_nt: TGTGCCAGCAGTACAGGGGGCGCTAGGGAGCAGTACTTC

clone_size: -
v_call: TRBV19
d_call: TRBD2
j_call: TRBJ2-1
cdr3_aa: CASSLKERGGYYNEQFF
cdr3_nt: TGTGCCAGTAGTCTAAAAGAGCGGGGGGGTTACTACAATGAGCAGTTCTTC

clone_size: few
v_call: TRBV5-1
d_call: TRBD2
j_call: TRBJ2-5
cdr3_aa: CASSLEASGRIRGETQYF
cdr3_nt: TGCGCCAGCAGCTTGGAGGCTAGCGGGAGGATAAGGGGGGAGACCCAGTACTTC

clone_size: -
v_call: TRBV27
d_call: -
j_call: TRBJ1-1
cdr3_aa: CASSTYRVSGEAFF
cdr3_nt: TGTGCCAGCAGCACCTACAGGGTGTCGGGTGAAGCTTTCTTT

clone_size: few
v_call: TRBV7-2
d_call: -
j_call: TRBJ2-3
cdr3_aa: CASSLAGRSDTQYF
cdr3_nt: TGTGCCAGCAGCTTAGCGGGGAGGTCAGATACGCAGTATTTT

clone_size: few
v_call: TRBV6-1
d_call: -
j_call: TRBJ2-6
cdr3_aa: CASSEREAGANVLTF
cdr3_nt: TGTGCCAGCAGTGAACGGGAAGCAGGGGCCAACGTCCTGACTTTC

clone_size: -
v_call: TRBV25-1
d_call: TRBD1
j_call: TRBJ1-1
cdr3_aa: CASNRGPTEAFF
cdr3_nt: TGTGCCAGCAACAGGGGACCCACTGAAGCTTTCTTT

clone_size: few
v_call: TRBV7-8
d_call: -
j_call: TRBJ1-5
cdr3_aa: CASSLAQGVDQPQHF
cdr3_nt: TGTGCCAGCAGCTTAGCACAGGGTGTGGATCAGCCCCAGCATTTT

clone_size: -
v_call: TRBV7-2
d_call: TRBD2
j_call: TRBJ2-3
cdr3_aa: CASSLDMRGGTDTQYF
cdr3_nt: TGTGCCAGCAGCTTAGATATGCGGGGGGGCACAGATACGCAGTATTTT

clone_size: -
v_call: TRBV5-1
d_call: -
j_call: TRBJ1-4
cdr3_aa: CASSSQPREDEKLFF
cdr3_nt: TGCGCCAGCAGCTCCCAGCCCAGGGAGGACGAAAAACTGTTTTTT

clone_size: -
v_call: TRBV7-2
d_call: -
j_call: TRBJ2-7
cdr3_aa: CASSPSDYEQYF
cdr3_nt: TGTGCCAGCAGCCCAAGCGATTACGAGCAGTACTTC

clone_size: -
v_call: TRBV30
d_call: TRBD2
j_call: TRBJ2-1
cdr3_aa: CAWSAGLSNNEQFF
cdr3_nt: TGTGCCTGGAGTGCGGGACTATCCAACAATGAGCAGTTCTTC

clone_size: few
v_call: TRBV7-2
d_call: -
j_call: TRBJ2-3
cdr3_aa: CASSPQGLGTDTQYF
cdr3_nt: TGTGCCAGCAGCCCGCAGGGGTTAGGCACAGATACGCAGTATTTT

clone_size: -
v_call: TRBV5-1
d_call: -
j_call: TRBJ1-6
cdr3_aa: CASSARENDSPLHF
cdr3_nt: TGCGCCAGCAGCGCAAGGGAGAACGATTCACCCCTCCACTTT

clone_size: few
v_call: TRBV15
d_call: -
j_call: TRBJ1-1
cdr3_aa: CATSRGTGMVTEAFF
cdr3_nt: TGTGCCACCAGCAGAGGTACAGGTATGGTTACTGAAGCTTTCTTT

clone_size: -
v_call: TRBV11-1
d_call: TRBD1
j_call: TRBJ1-6
cdr3_aa: CASSLTGGSNSPLHF
cdr3_nt: TGTGCCAGCAGCTTAACAGGGGGCAGTAATTCACCCCTCCACTTT

clone_size: -
v_call: TRBV20-1
d_call: -
j_call: TRBJ2-5
cdr3_aa: CSARRGETQYF
cdr3_nt: TGCAGTGCTAGGCGAGGGGAGACCCAGTACTTC

clone_size: few
v_call: TRBV6-1
d_call: -
j_call: TRBJ2-3
cdr3_aa: CASSIGGGSTDTQYF
cdr3_nt: TGTGCCAGCAGTATAGGTGGCGGGAGCACAGATACGCAGTATTTT

clone_size: few
v_call: TRBV10-3
d_call: TRBD2
j_call: TRBJ2-5
cdr3_aa: CAIRGDAGGTQYF
cdr3_nt: TGTGCCATCAGGGGTGATGCGGGGGGAACCCAGTACTTC

clone_size: few
v_call: TRBV9
d_call: TRBD1
j_call: TRBJ2-1
cdr3_aa: CASSFPGTGYNEQFF
cdr3_nt: TGTGCCAGCAGCTTTCCCGGGACAGGGTACAATGAGCAGTTCTTC

clone_size: -
v_call: TRBV5-4
d_call: -
j_call: TRBJ2-5
cdr3_aa: CASSLAVGANQETQYF
cdr3_nt: TGTGCCAGCAGCTTGGCCGTGGGGGCGAACCAAGAGACCCAGTACTTC

clone_size: -
v_call: TRBV6-5
d_call: TRBD2
j_call: TRBJ2-5
cdr3_aa: CASSYLRSGARETQYF
cdr3_nt: TGTGCCAGCAGTTACCTCCGTAGCGGGGCCCGGGAGACCCAGTACTTC

clone_size: few
v_call: TRBV30
d_call: TRBD2
j_call: TRBJ2-3
cdr3_aa: CAWAAGTSGIRTDTQYF
cdr3_nt: TGTGCCTGGGCCGCCGGGACTAGCGGGATACGCACAGATACGCAGTATTTT

clone_size: few
v_call: TRBV11-2
d_call: -
j_call: TRBJ1-2
cdr3_aa: CASSSQIEAYGYTF
cdr3_nt: TGTGCCAGCAGCTCGCAAATAGAAGCCTATGGCTACACCTTC